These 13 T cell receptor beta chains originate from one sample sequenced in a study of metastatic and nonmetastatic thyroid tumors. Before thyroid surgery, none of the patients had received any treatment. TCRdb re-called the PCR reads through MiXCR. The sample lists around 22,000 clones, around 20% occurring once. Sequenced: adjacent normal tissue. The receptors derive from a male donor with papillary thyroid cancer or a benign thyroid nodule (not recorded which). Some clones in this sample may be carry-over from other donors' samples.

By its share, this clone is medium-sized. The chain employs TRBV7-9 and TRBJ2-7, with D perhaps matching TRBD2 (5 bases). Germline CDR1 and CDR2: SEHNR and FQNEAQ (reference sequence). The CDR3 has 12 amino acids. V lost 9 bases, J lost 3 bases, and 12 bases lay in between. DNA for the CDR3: TGTGCCAGTGGAGGTGGCCACTACGAGCAGTACTTC. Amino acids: CASGGGHYEQYF.

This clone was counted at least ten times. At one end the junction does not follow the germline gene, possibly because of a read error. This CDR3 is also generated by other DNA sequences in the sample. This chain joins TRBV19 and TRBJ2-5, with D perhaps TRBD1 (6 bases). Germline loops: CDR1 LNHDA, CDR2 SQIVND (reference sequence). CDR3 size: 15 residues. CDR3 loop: CASSVERTAQETQYF. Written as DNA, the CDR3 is TGTGCCAGTAGTGTAGAGAGGACAGCCCAAGAGACCCAGTACTTC.

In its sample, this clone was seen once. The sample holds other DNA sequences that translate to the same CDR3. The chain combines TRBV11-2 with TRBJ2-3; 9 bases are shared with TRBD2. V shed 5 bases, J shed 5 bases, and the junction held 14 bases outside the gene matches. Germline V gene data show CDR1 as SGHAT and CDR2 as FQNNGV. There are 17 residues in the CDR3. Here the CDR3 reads CASSEPTGGRGGDTQYF. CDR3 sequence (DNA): TGTGCCAGCAGCGAACCCACCGGCGGGAGGGGGGGAGATACGCAGTATTTT.

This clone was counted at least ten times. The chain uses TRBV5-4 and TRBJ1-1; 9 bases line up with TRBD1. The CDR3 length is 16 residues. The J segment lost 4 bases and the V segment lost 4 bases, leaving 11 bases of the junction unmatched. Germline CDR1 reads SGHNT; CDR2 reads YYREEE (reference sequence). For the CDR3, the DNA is TGTGCCAGCAGCCCGGGACAGGGCAGGAGTTTCACTGAAGCTTTCTTT. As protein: CASSPGQGRSFTEAFF. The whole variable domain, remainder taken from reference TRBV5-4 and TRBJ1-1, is ETGVTQSPTHLIKTRGQQVTLRCSSQSGHNTVSWYQQALGQGPQFIFQYYREEENGRGNFPPRFSGLQFPNYSSELNVNALELDDSALYLCASSPGQGRSFTEAFFGQGTRLTVV.

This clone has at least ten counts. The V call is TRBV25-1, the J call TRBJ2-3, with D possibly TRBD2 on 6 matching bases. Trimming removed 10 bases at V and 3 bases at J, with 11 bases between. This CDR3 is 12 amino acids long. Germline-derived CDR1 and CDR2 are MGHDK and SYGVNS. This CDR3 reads CATRRGTDTQYF. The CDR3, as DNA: TGTGCCACCCGTCGGGGGACAGATACGCAGTATTTT.

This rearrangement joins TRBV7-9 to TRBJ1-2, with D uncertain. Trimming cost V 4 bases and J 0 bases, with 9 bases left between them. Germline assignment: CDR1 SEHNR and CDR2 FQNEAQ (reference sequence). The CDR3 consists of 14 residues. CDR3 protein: CASSSSGANYGYTF. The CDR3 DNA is TGTGCCAGCAGCTCAAGCGGGGCTAACTATGGCTACACCTTC.

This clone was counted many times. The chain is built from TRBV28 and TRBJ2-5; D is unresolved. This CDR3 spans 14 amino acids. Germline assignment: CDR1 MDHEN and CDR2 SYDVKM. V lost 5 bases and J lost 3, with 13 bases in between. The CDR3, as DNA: TGTGCCAGCAGTCCCCCCGGTCGGGAAGAGACCCAGTACTTC. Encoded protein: CASSPPGREETQYF.

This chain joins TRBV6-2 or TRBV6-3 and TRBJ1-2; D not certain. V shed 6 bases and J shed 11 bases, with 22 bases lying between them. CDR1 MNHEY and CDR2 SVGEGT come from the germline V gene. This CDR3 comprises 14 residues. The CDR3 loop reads CASSRMTLVSGYTF. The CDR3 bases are TGTGCCAGCAGCCGCATGACTCTTGTTAGTGGATACACCTTC.

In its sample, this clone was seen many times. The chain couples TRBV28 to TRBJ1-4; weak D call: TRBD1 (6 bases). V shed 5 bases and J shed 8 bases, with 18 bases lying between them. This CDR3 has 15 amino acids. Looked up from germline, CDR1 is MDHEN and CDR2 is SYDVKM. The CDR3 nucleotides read TGTGCCAGCAGTAAGGGGGGGGCTGGGTCGGAAAAACTGTTTTTT. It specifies CASSKGGAGSEKLFF.

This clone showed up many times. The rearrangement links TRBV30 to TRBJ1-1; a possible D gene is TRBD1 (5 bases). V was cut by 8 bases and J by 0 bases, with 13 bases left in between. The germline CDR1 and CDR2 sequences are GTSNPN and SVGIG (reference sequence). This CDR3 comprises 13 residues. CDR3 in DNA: TGTGCCACCGAGACAGAAATGAACACTGAAGCTTTCTTT. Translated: CATETEMNTEAFF. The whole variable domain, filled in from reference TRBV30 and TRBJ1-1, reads SQTIHQWPATLVQPVGSPLSLECTVEGTSNPNLYWYRQAAGRGLQLLFYSVGIGQISSEVPQNLSASRPQDRQFILSSKKLLLSDSGFYLCATETEMNTEAFFGQGTRLTVV.

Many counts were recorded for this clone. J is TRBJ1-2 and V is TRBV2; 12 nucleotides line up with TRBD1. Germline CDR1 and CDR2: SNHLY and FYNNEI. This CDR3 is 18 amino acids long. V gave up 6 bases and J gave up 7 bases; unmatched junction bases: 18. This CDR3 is CASSQLTGTGQGAGGYTF. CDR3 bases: TGTGCCAGCAGCCAACTAACCGGCACGGGACAGGGGGCGGGTGGCTACACCTTC.

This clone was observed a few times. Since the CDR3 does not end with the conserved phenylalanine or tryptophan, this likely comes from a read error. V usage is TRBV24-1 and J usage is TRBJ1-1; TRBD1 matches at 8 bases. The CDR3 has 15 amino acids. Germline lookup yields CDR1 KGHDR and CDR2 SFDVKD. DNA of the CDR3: TGTGCCACCAGCGATTCCGGGACAGGTGGCACTGAAGCTTTCCTT. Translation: CATSDSGTGGTEAFL.

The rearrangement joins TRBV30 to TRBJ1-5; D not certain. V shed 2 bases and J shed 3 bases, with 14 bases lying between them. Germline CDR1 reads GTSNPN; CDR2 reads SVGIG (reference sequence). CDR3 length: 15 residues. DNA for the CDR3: TGTGCCTGGAGTAGGTTTGCGCTGAACAATCAGCCCCAGCATTTT. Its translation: CAWSRFALNNQPQHF. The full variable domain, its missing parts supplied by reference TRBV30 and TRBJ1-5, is SQTIHQWPATLVQPVGSPLSLECTVEGTSNPNLYWYRQAAGRGLQLLFYSVGIGQISSEVPQNLSASRPQDRQFILSSKKLLLSDSGFYLCAWSRFALNNQPQHFGDGTRLSIL.